This T cell receptor (beta chain) is drawn from a study of control samples from healthy donors and cancer patients. Data came from immunoSEQ multiplex PCR; TCRdb stores just in-frame clones and leaves some out. The data contain 80,000 or so clones, approximately 94% of them singletons. Trimming at V came to 10 bases and at J to 6 bases, leaving 10 bases not matched to a gene. This CDR3 contains 14 residues. Germline lookup yields CDR1 SNHLY and CDR2 FYNNEI. This chain links TRBV2 with TRBJ1-4, with 8 bases that match TRBD1. The source material was blood. The source of this sequence is a woman aged 40 to 49 in good health. The CDR3 sequence: CAIHPGQGDEKLFF. CDR3 nucleotides: TGTGCCATTCACCCTGGACAGGGAGATGAAAAACTGTTTTTT.